This T cell receptor (beta chain) is from a study of T-cell memory formation after mild COVID-19. TCRalpha and TCRbeta libraries used 5'RACE with constant-segment primers and UMIs. TCRdb re-called the 5' RACE reads with MiXCR, one entry per CDR3 protein. The sample includes about half a million distinct CDR3 sequences, around a sixth of them seen just once. This clonotype was found a few times. What it recognizes is unknown. Broader study findings: Memory cells collected pre-infection included some clones that later responded, suggesting cross-reactive memory joined.

Germline lookup yields CDR1 SGHRS and CDR2 YFSETQ. CDR3 length: 15 amino acids. Trimming removed 4 bases at V and 1 base at J, with 12 bases between. The rearrangement joins TRBV5-1 to TRBJ1-5; perhaps TRBD1 as D (5 bases). Sequencing used PBMCs or a T cell subset sorted from them (not recorded which). This TCR came from an adult woman who had mild COVID-19 (a few samples of this study predate the infection). Cell type and time point are not known. The CDR3 sequence: CASSPTGPSNQPQHF. The CDR3 nucleotides are TGCGCCAGCAGCCCCACAGGCCCAAGCAATCAGCCCCAGCATTTT.